This T cell receptor beta chain is from a study of vaccination effects on CD4 cells after COVID-19. The wider study: Prior to sequencing, the ViraFEST assay stimulated PBMC with viral peptide pools, which expanded the antigen-specific CD4+ T cells. Each participant received a vaccine that was either BNT162b2 or mRNA-1273, given as two doses. A density of approximately 2.2 million PBMC per well was used; these cells were cultured with 10 IU/ml IL-2 and around 10 ug/ml peptides.

Cells that had been cultured for less than 13 days were the source of isolated CD4+ T cells. The infection with SARS-CoV-2 (confirmed by PCR) occurred in this person between March and December 2020. TCRdb keeps only in-frame clones here, not all; method: immunoSEQ multiplex PCR. In the table there are 50,000 to 75,000 clones, 72% of which are singletons. On this clone itself: The antigen remains undetermined.

The source material was CD4+ T cells from PBMCs cultured without peptide, sampled before COVID-19 vaccination. This clonotype was obtained from a human donor who had a prior SARS-CoV-2 infection.

The DNA of the CDR3 is TGTGCCAGCAGTGCGATCTCCGGGACAACCTCCTATGGCTACACCTTC. Translated: CASSAISGTTSYGYTF. The V and J genes are TRBV6-1 and TRBJ1-2, with D possibly being TRBD1 (6 bases). The germline V gene has CDR1 MNHNS and CDR2 SASEGT. Trimming took off 4 bases at V and 4 bases at J, with 19 bases between the two ends. The CDR3 spans 16 residues.